The rows below give T cell receptor beta chains drawn from one sample of a study of blood T cells in healthy people across ages. TCRdb analysed the 5' RACE reads with MiXCR anew, one entry per CDR3 protein. Of about 1.4 million distinct CDR3 sequences detected, around 59% appear once; the ten largest clones hold over 5%. Sequencing input: blood. These receptors all stem from a man aged 18 to 29 in good health. CDR3s include the opening cysteine and the closing phenylalanine or tryptophan. The order of the fields is J gene, V gene, clone size, D gene, CDR3 DNA, CDR3 protein. D genes are given only for firm matches. Clone size, where shown, is once, few, many, or a class for clones that have expanded.

J: TRBJ2-1; V: TRBV7-2; size: once; D: TRBD2; DNA: TGTGCCAGCAGCTTGGACGCGGGGGACCCGCATGAGCAGTTCTTC; CDR3: CASSLDAGDPHEQFF
J: TRBJ2-5; V: TRBV20-1; size: few; D: TRBD2; DNA: TGCAGTGCTCCAACTAGCGGGAGGTGGCGAGAGACCCAGTACTTC; CDR3: CSAPTSGRWRETQYF
J: TRBJ2-7; V: TRBV7-6; size: NA; D: TRBD1; DNA: TGTGCCAGCAGCTCGGGACAGGGTAACCGTAGCGCTTCCTACGAGCAGTACTTC; CDR3: CASSSGQGNRSASYEQYF
J: TRBJ2-7; V: TRBV30; size: NA; D: NA; DNA: TGTGCCTGGACCGGGTCAGGGAGCTACGAGCAGTACTTC; CDR3: CAWTGSGSYEQYF
J: TRBJ2-2; V: TRBV4-1; size: NA; D: TRBD2; DNA: TGCGCCAGCAGCCAAGACCGGGCGGGACTAGCGGGAACCGGGGAGCTGTTTTTT; CDR3: CASSQDRAGLAGTGELFF
J: TRBJ1-2; V: TRBV9; size: NA; D: NA; DNA: TGTGCCAGCAGCGTAAGGAACTATGGCTACACCTTC; CDR3: CASSVRNYGYTF
J: TRBJ2-7; V: TRBV5-1; size: once; D: NA; DNA: TGCGCCAGCAGCCAGGACAGCCGTCTAGGGGAGCAGTACTTC; CDR3: CASSQDSRLGEQYF
J: TRBJ2-3; V: TRBV5-8; size: few; D: TRBD2; DNA: TGTGCCAGCAGCTTTAGCGGGAGGGGTGCAGATACGCAGTATTTT; CDR3: CASSFSGRGADTQYF
J: TRBJ1-5; V: TRBV20-1; size: NA; D: NA; DNA: TGCAGTGCTAACACGGACAGCCCCAATCAGCCCCAGCATTTT; CDR3: CSANTDSPNQPQHF
J: TRBJ1-2; V: TRBV20-1; size: NA; D: NA; DNA: TGCAGTGCTAGACATTCAGCTAACTATGGCTACACCTTC; CDR3: CSARHSANYGYTF
J: TRBJ1-1; V: TRBV24-1; size: NA; D: TRBD1; DNA: TGTGCCACCAAAACTGGCTGGGACAGAGAAGCTTTCTTT; CDR3: CATKTGWDREAFF
J: TRBJ2-6; V: TRBV20-1; size: NA; D: NA; DNA: TGCAATGCCCCCAGGTCAGGGACCCCCTCCTCTGGGGCCAACGTCCTGACTTTC; CDR3: CNAPRSGTPSSGANVLTF
J: TRBJ2-1; V: TRBV7-6; size: once; D: TRBD2; DNA: TGTGCCAGCAGCTTAGCGTTACGGGGGGATGAGCAGTTCTTC; CDR3: CASSLALRGDEQFF
J: TRBJ2-7; V: TRBV5-5; size: few; D: TRBD1; DNA: TGTGCCAGCAGCCCGGGACAGACCTTTCGCGAGCAGTACTTC; CDR3: CASSPGQTFREQYF
J: TRBJ2-3; V: TRBV29-1; size: NA; D: TRBD1; DNA: TGCAGCTTCTGGGACAGGGGGCTGTCAGATACGCAGTATTTT; CDR3: CSFWDRGLSDTQYF
J: TRBJ2-2; V: TRBV4-1; size: NA; D: NA; DNA: TGCGCCAGCAGCCATGGGAACAACCCCGCGAACACCGGGGAGCTGTTTTTT; CDR3: CASSHGNNPANTGELFF
J: TRBJ2-1; V: TRBV20-1; size: many; D: TRBD2; DNA: TGCAGTGCTAGACAACTAGCGGGAGGTGGTGGTGAGCAGTTCTTC; CDR3: CSARQLAGGGGEQFF
J: TRBJ2-1; V: TRBV15; size: NA; D: TRBD2; DNA: TGTGCCACCAGCAGAGACCGCGGGAGAACCTACAATGAGCAGTTCTTC; CDR3: CATSRDRGRTYNEQFF
J: TRBJ1-5; V: TRBV13; size: NA; D: NA; DNA: TGTGCCAGCAGCGTCGGTGGGGGAACAAGTCAGCCCCAGCATTTT; CDR3: CASSVGGGTSQPQHF
J: TRBJ1-2; V: TRBV5-1; size: NA; D: TRBD1; DNA: TGCGCCAGCAGGTCGGGACAGGGGAATGATGGCTACACCTTC; CDR3: CASRSGQGNDGYTF
J: TRBJ2-2; V: TRBV12-3/TRBV12-4; size: NA; D: NA; DNA: TGTGCCAGCAGCCCCCGCCCGGGGATACTTACGAACACCGGGGAGCTGTTTTTT; CDR3: CASSPRPGILTNTGELFF
J: TRBJ2-1; V: TRBV6-2/TRBV6-3; size: NA; D: TRBD2; DNA: TGTGCCAGCATGGTTGCGGGAGGTAGCTCCTACAATGAGCAGTTCTTC; CDR3: CASMVAGGSSYNEQFF
J: TRBJ1-2; V: TRBV10-1; size: few; D: NA; DNA: TGCGCCAGCAGTGAGTCGTCTGGGGGCGATGGCTACACCTTC; CDR3: CASSESSGGDGYTF
J: TRBJ2-3; V: TRBV5-1; size: NA; D: TRBD2; DNA: TGCACTGATATTAGCGGGAGGGTCACAGATACGCAGTATTTT; CDR3: CTDISGRVTDTQYF
J: TRBJ1-5; V: TRBV12-3/TRBV12-4; size: NA; D: NA; DNA: TGTGCCAGCAGTTTGGCCCGACTGGGCAATCAGCCCCAGCATTTT; CDR3: CASSLARLGNQPQHF
J: TRBJ2-1; V: TRBV10-1; size: once; D: NA; DNA: TGCGCCAGCAGTGCCGGGGGCGTTGGGACTCCCGATGAGCAGTTCTTC; CDR3: CASSAGGVGTPDEQFF
J: TRBJ2-2; V: TRBV4-1; size: NA; D: NA; DNA: TGCGCCAGCAGCCAAGATGTTTTCACCGGGGAGCTGTTTTTT; CDR3: CASSQDVFTGELFF
J: TRBJ2-1; V: TRBV20-1; size: NA; D: NA; DNA: TGCAGTGCTAGAGTACTAGGCAATGAGCAGTTCTTC; CDR3: CSARVLGNEQFF
J: TRBJ2-1; V: TRBV20-1; size: few; D: NA; DNA: TGCAGTGCCAAACCCTTTGGTGAGCAGTTCTTC; CDR3: CSAKPFGEQFF
J: TRBJ1-4; V: TRBV4-1; size: NA; D: TRBD1; DNA: TGCGCCAGCAGCAAGGGACAGGGGGCGGAATGGAAAGAAAAACTGTTTTTT; CDR3: CASSKGQGAEWKEKLFF
J: TRBJ1-2; V: TRBV6-5; size: NA; D: NA; DNA: TGTGCCAGCAGTGCCCTCGGGGGCAGCTATGGCTACACCTTC; CDR3: CASSALGGSYGYTF
J: TRBJ1-4; V: TRBV7-8; size: once; D: NA; DNA: TGTGCCAGCAGCCTATTACCGGGGCAGTCAACTAATGAAAAACTGTTTTTT; CDR3: CASSLLPGQSTNEKLFF
J: TRBJ2-1; V: TRBV3-1; size: many; D: NA; DNA: TGTGCCAGCAGCCAAGGCAGTACCCATTACAATGAGCAGTTCTTC; CDR3: CASSQGSTHYNEQFF
J: TRBJ2-3; V: TRBV5-1; size: NA; D: TRBD1; DNA: TGCGCCAGCAGCTCCGGGACAGGGGGTGACACAGATACGCAGTATTTT; CDR3: CASSSGTGGDTDTQYF
J: TRBJ2-7; V: TRBV12-3/TRBV12-4; size: few; D: TRBD1; DNA: TGTGCCAGCAGTTTCTCCGTCGGACAGGGCTACGAGCAGTACTTC; CDR3: CASSFSVGQGYEQYF
J: TRBJ2-1; V: TRBV27; size: NA; D: TRBD2; DNA: TGTGCCACCCTACCCTCCCCCATAGCGGGAGAATCCTACAATGAGCAGTTCTTC; CDR3: CATLPSPIAGESYNEQFF
J: TRBJ2-7; V: TRBV10-3; size: NA; D: NA; DNA: TGTGCCATCAGATCGGGGAACGAGCAGTACTTC; CDR3: CAIRSGNEQYF
J: TRBJ1-5; V: TRBV20-1; size: few; D: NA; DNA: TGCAGTGCTAGAGGACAGACTAGCAATCAGCCCCAGCATTTT; CDR3: CSARGQTSNQPQHF
J: TRBJ1-2; V: TRBV2; size: NA; D: TRBD1; DNA: TGTGCCAGCAGGGCCGACAGGGCAGATGGCTACACCTTC; CDR3: CASRADRADGYTF
J: TRBJ1-4; V: TRBV20-1; size: NA; D: NA; DNA: TGCAGTGCTATAAGAATCCGGGACGTACTTAATGAAAAACTGTTTTTT; CDR3: CSAIRIRDVLNEKLFF
J: TRBJ1-2; V: TRBV20-1; size: NA; D: NA; DNA: TGCAGTGCTATTAGGACAGCCAACTATGGCTACACCTTC; CDR3: CSAIRTANYGYTF
J: TRBJ2-5; V: TRBV5-1; size: NA; D: TRBD2; DNA: TGCGCCAGCAGCTTGGGGGAAGCGGGAGAGGTAGAGACCCAGTACTTC; CDR3: CASSLGEAGEVETQYF
J: TRBJ2-7; V: TRBV25-1; size: NA; D: NA; DNA: TGTGCCAGCAGTGAAAAACAGGGTACCCCTAGCTACGAGCAGTACTTC; CDR3: CASSEKQGTPSYEQYF
J: TRBJ2-7; V: TRBV5-1; size: few; D: TRBD2; DNA: TGCGCCAGCAGCTTCTGGGGGGGAGCCTACGAGCAGTACTTC; CDR3: CASSFWGGAYEQYF
J: TRBJ2-7; V: TRBV5-1; size: NA; D: NA; DNA: TGCGCCAGCAGCTTGGTTTCCATTGACCCCTACGAGCAGTACTTC; CDR3: CASSLVSIDPYEQYF
J: TRBJ2-3; V: TRBV7-2; size: NA; D: TRBD1; DNA: TGTGCCAGCAGCCCACAAGGACAGGAGACAGATACGCAGTATTTT; CDR3: CASSPQGQETDTQYF
J: TRBJ1-1; V: TRBV7-9; size: NA; D: NA; DNA: TGTGCCAGCAGCGTCAGGGGAGCCACTGAAGCTTTCTTT; CDR3: CASSVRGATEAFF
J: TRBJ2-3; V: TRBV6-1; size: NA; D: NA; DNA: TGTGCCAGCAGCTCAAACTGGGGCACAGATACGCAGTATTTT; CDR3: CASSSNWGTDTQYF
J: TRBJ2-5; V: TRBV10-3; size: NA; D: TRBD2; DNA: TGTGCCAGCAGTAAGGGGAGGACTAGCGGGAGGGGAGCAGAGACCCAGTACTTC; CDR3: CASSKGRTSGRGAETQYF
J: TRBJ1-2; V: TRBV2; size: NA; D: NA; DNA: TGTGCCAGCAAACACCCCGGGACGGCTAACTATGGCTACACCTTC; CDR3: CASKHPGTANYGYTF